This TCR beta chain was obtained from a study of T cells in Graves' hyperthyroidism and ophthalmopathy. This clonotype came up many times. Its cognate antigen is unknown. Study results and limitations: Most thyroid clonotypes with frequency above 0.001 were detected in blood. Progression to ophthalmopathy was predicted a median of approximately 6.4 months early.

Graves' hyperthyroidism without ophthalmopathy progression within 18 months was termed stable. Pregnant or lactating patients were excluded, as were those with uncontrolled infection or other autoimmune disease. Researchers amplified the TCR beta CDR3 regions from RNA transcripts. The primer set for the first-round RT-PCR of the TCR CDR3 was HTBI. MiXCR, applied by TCRdb to the multiplex PCR reads, yields one record per CDR3 protein. The sample lists roughly 420,000 distinct CDR3 sequences, about 15% occurring once. This clonotype originated in a woman aged 18-29 years with Graves' hyperthyroidism. The source material was blood.

The DNA for the CDR3 is TGCGCCAGCAGCTTCGATAGCGGGCGGGAGACCCAGTACTTC. Protein sequence: CASSFDSGRETQYF. The chain links TRBV5-1 to TRBJ2-5; TRBD2 agrees at 7 bases. Unmatched junction bases numbered 6, after V lost 2 bases and J lost 5 bases. The CDR3 extends over 14 amino acids. Germline CDR1 reads SGHRS; CDR2 reads YFSETQ.